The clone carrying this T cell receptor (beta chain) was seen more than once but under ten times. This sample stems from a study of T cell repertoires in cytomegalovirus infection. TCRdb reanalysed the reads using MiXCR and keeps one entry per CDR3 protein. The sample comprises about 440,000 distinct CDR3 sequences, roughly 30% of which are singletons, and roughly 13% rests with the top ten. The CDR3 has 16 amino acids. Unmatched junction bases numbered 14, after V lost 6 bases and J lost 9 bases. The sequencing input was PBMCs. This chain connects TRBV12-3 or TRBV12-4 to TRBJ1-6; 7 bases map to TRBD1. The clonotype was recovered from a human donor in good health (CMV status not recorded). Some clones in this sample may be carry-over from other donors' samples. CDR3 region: CASRLTLGQSSSPLHF. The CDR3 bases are TGTGCCAGCAGATTAACCTTGGGACAGTCTAGTTCACCCCTCCACTTT.